This T cell receptor beta chain is from a study of shared clonotypes between healthy human individuals. The protocol was immunoSEQ multiplex PCR, while the TCRdb copy is restricted to in-frame clones and leaves out a portion. In the table there are 2 million to 2.5 million clones, approximately 93% of which are singletons. V lost 8 bases, J lost 0 bases, and 11 bases lay in between. The CDR3 runs 13 residues. Germline loops: CDR1 GTSNPN, CDR2 SVGIG (reference sequence). The sample comprised naive CD4+ T cells from PBMCs. Sample subset: CD45RA+ positively selected. The V and J genes are TRBV30 and TRBJ2-1; a possible D gene is TRBD2 (6 bases). The receptor's source is a man between 18 and 29 years old in good health. Some clones in this sample may be carry-over from other donors' samples. The CDR3 region is CAVYGSSYNEQFF. The CDR3 coding sequence is TGTGCCGTTTACGGGAGCTCCTACAATGAGCAGTTCTTC.